This entry lists 16 T cell receptor beta chains sequenced from one sample in a study of cytomegalovirus exposure and HLA in healthy donors. Primers for the PCR totalled 60 Vbeta and 13 Jbeta. The assay was immunoSEQ multiplex PCR, and TCRdb's table has in-frame clones only and misses some. The sample gives about 150,000 clones, over 80% of which show up once; over 1.5% is in the top ten. What was sequenced was PBMCs. These receptors originate from a woman aged 18-29 years in good health and CMV-seronegative.

About this clone itself: The junction departs from the called germline gene at one end, perhaps through a read error. The CDR3 coding sequence is TGTGCCACCAGTTTTCCTGGGGCTGGGTGGTACTTC. Translating gives CATSFPGAGWYF. The chain links TRBV27 to TRBJ2-7, with a possible D match to TRBD1 (5 bases). This CDR3 spans 12 amino acids. Germline loops: CDR1 MNHEY, CDR2 SMNVEV (reference sequence).

This clone was seen a handful of times. The V and J genes are TRBV28 and TRBJ1-1; D is unclear. The germline V gene has CDR1 MDHEN and CDR2 SYDVKM. Trimming left V 8 bases short and J 6 bases short, with 19 bases between. This CDR3 contains 14 residues. This CDR3 reads CASRSSRVISEAFF. The DNA for the CDR3 is TGTGCCAGCCGATCGTCCCGGGTGATATCTGAAGCTTTCTTT.

This chain connects TRBV28 to TRBJ2-5; D remains ambiguous. The end of the DNA aligns better with TRBJ2-7, so the J call may be wrong. The CDR3 is 16 residues long. Germline CDR1 MDHEN, CDR2 SYDVKM. Here the CDR3 reads CASSSPAAKRSYEQYF. The CDR3 DNA reads TGTGCCAGCAGTTCCCCCGCAGCGAAGCGTAGCTACGAGCAGTACTTC.

This chain joins TRBV6-1 and TRBJ1-3; no definite D call. CDR1 is MNHNS, CDR2 SASEGT, per germline. This CDR3 contains 13 residues. Trimming took 8 bases from V and 0 from J, leaving 8 bases between them. The CDR3 DNA sequence: TGTGCCAGCCTCGTCGGCTCTGGAAACACCATATATTTT. This gives the protein CASLVGSGNTIYF.

This clone was seen a few times. The chain couples TRBV15 to TRBJ2-1, with D possibly TRBD2 on 6 matching bases. Trimming pared 0 bases from V and 8 bases from J, leaving 11 bases between. CDR1 and CDR2 from the germline V gene are LNHNV and YYDKDF (reference sequence). CDR3 length equals 14 residues. The CDR3: CATSREGGGYEQFF. The CDR3 DNA is TGTGCCACCAGCAGAGAGGGGGGAGGCTATGAGCAGTTCTTC.

The V and J genes are TRBV10-1 and TRBJ2-1; D ambiguous. V shed 4 bases and J shed 3 bases, with 10 bases lying between them. Germline CDR1 WNHNN, CDR2 SYGVQD (reference sequence). The length of the CDR3 is 14 residues. For the CDR3, the DNA is TGCGCCAGCAGTGGAGGCTCTTTCTACAATGAGCAGTTCTTC. It is translated as CASSGGSFYNEQFF.

The genes are TRBV18 and TRBJ2-1; a weak D match, TRBD2 (5 bases). The CDR3 extends over 14 amino acids. With 4 bases removed from V and 6 bases from J, the gap between germline ends came to 13 bases. Germline V CDR1 and CDR2: KGHSH, LQKENI. The CDR3 nucleotides are TGTGCCAGCTCACACGATACACGGGGCAATGAGCAGTTCTTC. Its translation: CASSHDTRGNEQFF. The entire variable domain, with the rest obtained from reference TRBV18 and TRBJ2-1, is as follows: NAGVMQNPRHLVRRRGQEARLRCSPMKGHSHVYWYRQLPEEGLKFMVYLQKENIIDESGMPKERFSAEFPKEGPSILRIQQVVRGDSAAYFCASSHDTRGNEQFFGPGTRLTVL.

The chain joins TRBV27 to TRBJ2-7; possible D gene TRBD1, 5 bases. The V and J ends lost 6 bases and 6 bases respectively, with 9 bases between them. CDR3 length equals 11 residues. Germline V gives CDR1 MNHEY, CDR2 SMNVEV (reference sequence). The CDR3 spells CASSQRGEQYF. The CDR3 nucleotides are TGTGCCAGCAGCCAAAGGGGCGAGCAGTACTTC.

Comments on this clone: This CDR3 is also generated by other DNA sequences in the sample. The V call is TRBV20-1, the J call TRBJ2-5, with D unresolved. This CDR3 has 10 residues. Trimming pared 6 bases from V and 2 bases from J, leaving 4 bases between. CDR1 DFQATT and CDR2 SNEGSKA come from the germline V gene (reference sequence). CDR3 loop: CSALQETQYF. For the CDR3, the DNA is TGCAGTGCCCTACAAGAGACCCAGTACTTC.

The sample holds one count of this clone. CDR3 loop: CATRTGQTNTEAFF. In DNA, the CDR3 is TGCGCCACCCGTACCGGACAGACAAACACTGAAGCTTTCTTT. V usage is TRBV5-1 and J usage is TRBJ1-1; weak D call: TRBD1 (6 bases). This CDR3 is 14 amino acids long. V was pared by 9 bases and J by 2 bases, with 17 bases between. Germline CDR1 SGHRS, CDR2 YFSETQ.

The chain couples TRBV7-6 to TRBJ2-5; 7 bases line up with TRBD1. CDR1 SGHVS and CDR2 FNYEAQ come from the germline V gene. The CDR3 totals 16 residues. Trimming took 1 base from V and 5 from J; bases not matched to a gene: 10. The CDR3 reads CASSLGGQQWSETQYF. Here the CDR3 DNA reads TGTGCCAGCAGCTTAGGGGGACAGCAATGGTCCGAGACCCAGTACTTC.

The rearrangement joins TRBV18 to TRBJ1-4; D remains unclear. V was cut by 4 bases and J by 5 bases, with 8 bases left in between. The germline CDR1 and CDR2 sequences are KGHSH and LQKENI. This CDR3 is built from 13 residues. This CDR3 reads CASSRGRNEKLFF. The CDR3 DNA reads as TGTGCCAGCTCACGTGGTAGAAATGAAAAACTGTTTTTT.

The chain links TRBV7-2 to TRBJ1-1, with TRBD1 identical over 8 bases. Germline loops: CDR1 SGHTA, CDR2 FQGNSA. V shed 4 bases, J shed 11 bases, and the junction held 15 bases outside the gene matches. The CDR3 is 15 amino acids. The CDR3 is CASSSRQGKGVKAFF. DNA for the CDR3: TGTGCCAGCAGCTCCCGACAGGGGAAGGGAGTGAAGGCTTTCTTT. Filled out from reference TRBV7-2 and TRBJ1-1, the complete variable domain reads GAGVSQSPSNKVTEKGKDVELRCDPISGHTALYWYRQSLGQGLEFLIYFQGNSAPDKSGLPSDRFSAERTGGSVSTLTIQRTQQEDSAVYLCASSSRQGKGVKAFFGQGTRLTVV.

The chain has TRBV18 and TRBJ1-2; D remains unclear. Trimming removed 10 bases from V and 2 bases from J, with 17 bases in between. The CDR3 has 14 residues. Looked up from germline, CDR1 is KGHSH and CDR2 is LQKENI. CDR3 in DNA: TGTGCCACCAAGACAATTGCCGAAAACTATGGCTACACCTTC. This sequence encodes CATKTIAENYGYTF.

This chain connects TRBV6-6 to TRBJ1-5; no reliable D call. Germline loops: CDR1 MNHNY, CDR2 SVGAGI (reference sequence). Between the trimmed V and J ends, which lost 5 bases and 7 bases, there was a span of 9 bases. The CDR3 spans 12 residues. The CDR3 bases are TGTGCCAGCAGTGCCCAAGCACAGCCCCAGCATTTT. Its protein is CASSAQAQPQHF.

This chain uses TRBV6-5 with TRBJ1-6; 7 nucleotides align to TRBD1. Germline assignment: CDR1 MNHEY and CDR2 SVGAGI. The CDR3 spans 14 residues. With 7 bases clipped from V and 6 bases from J, the junction kept 6 bases outside the gene matches. Here the CDR3 DNA reads TGTGCCAGCAACCAACAGGGGACTAATTCACCCCTCCACTTT. Protein sequence: CASNQQGTNSPLHF.